The 23 T cell receptor beta chains in this list originate from one sample, sequenced in a study of chemoradiotherapy in HPV16-positive cancers. The method was immunoSEQ multiplex PCR; TCRdb's version includes in-frame clones alone and lacks a portion of them. Among tens of thousands of clones listed, about 92% were seen once. The sequencing here drew on blood, taken from a patient who underwent chemoradiotherapy. These TCRs come from a human donor with HPV-associated anogenital cancer.

V usage is TRBV5-6 and J usage is TRBJ2-7, with a possible D match to TRBD2 (6 bases). Germline loops: CDR1 SGHDT, CDR2 YYEEEE. V was pared by 4 bases and J by 4 bases, with 15 bases between. The CDR3 spans 14 residues. CDR3 sequence: CASSLGAGPYEQYF. DNA of the CDR3: TGTGCCAGCAGCCTCGGAGCGGGTCCATACGAGCAGTACTTC.

This chain connects TRBV5-6 to TRBJ2-2; 7 bases fit TRBD2. V lost 4 bases, J lost 7 bases, and 10 bases stayed unmatched. This CDR3 is built from 15 residues. Looked up from germline, CDR1 is SGHDT and CDR2 is YYEEEE. CDR3 sequence (DNA): TGTGCCAGCAGCGCCGCGGGAGAGTTGAGCGGGGAGCTGTTTTTT. It translates to CASSAAGELSGELFF.

This chain links TRBV29-1 with TRBJ1-2, with D unresolved. V was pared by 3 bases and J by 8 bases, with 4 bases between. The CDR3 spans 9 residues. Germline V gives CDR1 SQVTM, CDR2 ANQGSEA. In DNA form, the CDR3 reads TGCAGCGTTGATGGGGGCTACACCTTC. Translation gives CSVDGGYTF.

The rearrangement links TRBV15 to TRBJ1-5; weak D call: TRBD1 (5 bases). The V gene's germline CDR1 is LNHNV and CDR2 YYDKDF (reference sequence). The CDR3 loop spans 15 amino acids. V shed 5 bases and J shed 0 bases, with 11 bases lying between them. CDR3 bases: TGTGCCACCAGCCTGTCGGGGGGTAGCAATCAGCCCCAGCATTTT. Residues: CATSLSGGSNQPQHF.

The chain has TRBV2 and TRBJ2-7; the match to TRBD2 covers 9 bases. The CDR3 sequence is 14 residues long. Germline-derived CDR1 and CDR2 are SNHLY and FYNNEI. The V and J ends lost 8 bases and 4 bases, in that order; junction bases with no gene match: 9. In nucleotides, the CDR3 is TGTGCCAGCCGGGTTAGCGGGAGTAGGTACGAGCAGTACTTC. It is translated as CASRVSGSRYEQYF.

The chain is built from TRBV7-2 and TRBJ1-6; the D gene is possibly TRBD1 (5 bases). Germline-derived CDR1 and CDR2 are SGHTA and FQGNSA. Between the trimmed V and J ends, which lost 5 bases and 7 bases, there was a span of 15 bases. CDR3 size: 15 residues. For the CDR3, the DNA is TGTGCCAGCAGCCCAAACAGGAGCCCCAATTCACCCCTCCACTTT. Translated: CASSPNRSPNSPLHF.

The chain is built from TRBV5-6 and TRBJ1-1; no firm D call. In germline, CDR1 is SGHDT, CDR2 YYEEEE. Trimming pared 3 bases from V and 0 bases from J, leaving 6 bases between. This CDR3 contains 13 residues. The CDR3 DNA reads as TGTGCCAGCAGCTCACAGATGAACACTGAAGCTTTCTTT. It is translated as CASSSQMNTEAFF.

For the CDR3, the DNA is TGTGCCAGCAGTCCTATAGGACAGTCAACGGGGTACAATGAGCAGTTCTTC. This gives the protein CASSPIGQSTGYNEQFF. V usage is TRBV27 and J usage is TRBJ2-1, with D maybe TRBD1 (6 bases). The CDR3 totals 17 residues. From germline, CDR1 is MNHEY and CDR2 SMNVEV (reference sequence). V shed 5 bases and J shed 4 bases, with 21 bases lying between them.

The chain uses TRBV27 and TRBJ1-6; D gene unclear. V was pared by 5 bases and J by 0 bases, with 20 bases between. Germline CDR1 reads MNHEY; CDR2 reads SMNVEV (reference sequence). CDR3 length equals 19 residues. CDR3 coding DNA: TGTGCCAGCAGTCTGACAAGGCCCTATAAAGACTCCTATAATTCACCCCTCCACTTT. Encoded protein: CASSLTRPYKDSYNSPLHF.

The chain uses TRBV7-9 and TRBJ1-2, with D possibly matching TRBD1 (5 bases). CDR3 length: 14 amino acids. V was trimmed by 1 base and J by 5 bases, leaving 11 bases between them. Germline CDR1 SEHNR, CDR2 FQNEAQ (reference sequence). CDR3: CASSLGGAGYGYTF. CDR3 DNA: TGTGCCAGCAGCTTAGGGGGCGCCGGGTATGGCTACACCTTC.

The chain uses TRBV5-1 and TRBJ2-2; TRBD2 matches 7 bases. The CDR3 length is 16 residues. V lost 0 bases, J lost 4 bases, and 6 bases stayed unmatched. The germline V gene has CDR1 SGHRS and CDR2 YFSETQ. The CDR3 bases are TGCGCCAGCAGCTTGGGCGGGGGAGAAGGCACCGGGGAGCTGTTTTTT. This sequence encodes CASSLGGGEGTGELFF.

The chain combines TRBV15 with TRBJ2-2, with 11 bases that match TRBD2. In germline, CDR1 is LNHNV, CDR2 YYDKDF (reference sequence). The V gene end was trimmed by 1 base and the J gene end by 0 bases; junction bases not matched to a gene: 1. This CDR3 is 17 amino acids long. The CDR3 loop is CATSRGGLAANTGELFF. In DNA, the CDR3 is TGTGCCACCAGCAGAGGGGGACTAGCGGCGAACACCGGGGAGCTGTTTTTT. Drawing the rest from reference TRBV15 and TRBJ2-2, the complete variable domain is DAMVIQNPRYQVTQFGKPVTLSCSQTLNHNVMYWYQQKSSQAPKLLFHYYDKDFNNEADTPDNFQSRRPNTSFCFLDIRSPGLGDTAMYLCATSRGGLAANTGELFFGEGSRLTVL.

The chain joins TRBV6-1 to TRBJ1-1, with D uncertain. Germline assignment: CDR1 MNHNS and CDR2 SASEGT. The CDR3 runs 13 residues. The V and J ends lost 1 base and 2 bases respectively, with 5 bases between them. DNA of the CDR3: TGTGCCAGCAGTGAAGATAGAAACACTGAAGCTTTCTTT. Translating it yields CASSEDRNTEAFF.

The sample holds a few counts of this clone. The chain has TRBV7-9 and TRBJ1-1, with a weak D call TRBD1 (6 bases). Germline V gene lookup returns CDR1 SEHNR and CDR2 FQNEAQ (reference sequence). This CDR3 has 16 amino acids. V dropped 6 bases and J dropped 4 bases, with 21 bases sitting between them. CDR3 protein: CASSRPQGYGATEAFF. The CDR3 DNA reads as TGTGCCAGCAGTCGACCCCAGGGGTATGGTGCCACTGAAGCTTTCTTT.

This sequence joins TRBV9 and TRBJ1-6; 7 nucleotides align to TRBD1. The CDR3 totals 17 residues. The junction had 13 bases not matched to a gene; V was cut back by 0 bases and J by 10 bases. Germline V gene data show CDR1 as SGDLS and CDR2 as YYNGEE. The CDR3 is CASSVDPRDSAHSPLHF. Here the CDR3 DNA reads TGTGCCAGCAGCGTAGACCCCCGGGACAGTGCACACTCACCCCTCCACTTT.

Comment on this clone: A read error may produce the germline difference seen at one junction end. J is TRBJ2-2 and V is TRBV7-7; no reliable D call. CDR3 length: 15 amino acids. The germline V gene has CDR1 SSHAT and CDR2 FNYEAQ (reference sequence). CDR3 DNA: TGTGCTAGCAGCTTATACGGAACGAACACCGGGGAGCTGTTTTTT. Translating gives CASSLYGTNTGELFF.

V is TRBV19 and J is TRBJ2-1; 9 positions match TRBD2. The length of the CDR3 is 18 residues. The V segment lost 6 bases and the J segment 4 bases; nucleotides outside the gene matches: 16. Germline loops: CDR1 LNHDA, CDR2 SQIVND (reference sequence). Written as DNA, the CDR3 is TGTGCCAGTAGGGGACTCGCGGGAGGGCCGGGGGAGTACAATGAGCAGTTCTTC. Amino acids: CASRGLAGGPGEYNEQFF.

The chain joins TRBV6-4 to TRBJ1-4, with D tentatively TRBD1 (5 bases). This CDR3 comprises 15 residues. Per the germline V gene, CDR1 is MRHNA and CDR2 is SNTAGT. Trimming left V 3 bases short and J 0 bases short, with 8 bases between. The CDR3 is CASSEDSTTNEKLFF. CDR3 bases: TGTGCCAGCAGTGAAGACAGCACAACTAATGAAAAACTGTTTTTT.

The chain joins TRBV5-1 to TRBJ1-5; D is possibly TRBD1 (6 bases). Trimming shortened V by 0 bases and J by 6 bases, and 10 bases separated the two germline ends. Germline CDR1 reads SGHRS; CDR2 reads YFSETQ. This CDR3 has 14 amino acids. CDR3 sequence reads: CASSLGQVGQPQHF. The CDR3 coding sequence is TGCGCCAGCAGCTTGGGACAGGTGGGTCAGCCCCAGCATTTT. The full variable domain, with the rest looked up from reference TRBV5-1 and TRBJ1-5, is KAGVTQTPRYLIKTRGQQVTLSCSPISGHRSVSWYQQTPGQGLQFLFEYFSETQRNKGNFPGRFSGRQFSNSRSEMNVSTLELGDSALYLCASSLGQVGQPQHFGDGTRLSIL.

J is TRBJ2-5 and V is TRBV10-3, with 9 positions matching TRBD1. CDR3 length equals 13 residues. J lost 2 bases, V lost 11 bases, and 6 bases had no gene match. Germline V gene lookup returns CDR1 ENHRY and CDR2 SYGVKD. The DNA for the CDR3 is TGTGCCGGGGGACAGGGTTTACAAGAGACCCAGTACTTC. Translating gives CAGGQGLQETQYF.

The rearrangement uses TRBV6-5 and TRBJ2-3; D unresolved. The CDR3 loop spans 13 amino acids. Germline V CDR1 and CDR2: MNHEY, SVGAGI. The V end was cut by 6 bases, the J end by 4 bases, with 11 bases between. The CDR3 nucleotides are TGTGCCAGCAGACTGCCCCTTCCAGATACGCAGTATTTT. This translates into CASRLPLPDTQYF.

The chain combines TRBV7-9 with TRBJ1-2; 9 nucleotides line up with TRBD1. The CDR3 runs 15 residues. V was clipped by 4 bases and J by 4 bases; unmatched bases: 7. The germline CDR1 and CDR2 sequences are SEHNR and FQNEAQ (reference sequence). CDR3 DNA: TGTGCCAGCAGCTCTGGGACAGGGAAGACCTATGGCTACACCTTC. It translates to CASSSGTGKTYGYTF.

This chain links TRBV19 with TRBJ2-1; a possible D gene is TRBD2 (6 bases). The germline V and J ends were trimmed by 5 bases and 10 bases, with 9 bases remaining between them. CDR3 size: 11 residues. The germline V gene encodes CDR1 LNHDA and CDR2 SQIVND (reference sequence). The CDR3 is CASSGGIEQFF. CDR3 nucleotides: TGTGCCAGTAGTGGGGGGATAGAGCAGTTCTTC.